The 21 T cell receptor beta chains reported below all come from one sample, sequenced in a study of graft-versus-host responses after intestinal transplantation. Assay: immunoSEQ multiplex PCR; the TCRdb copy retains only in-frame clones and omits some. The sample yields around 69,000 clones, around 90% seen once. Their recognized antigens are unknown. The source was unstimulated CD8+ T cells sorted from spleen or lymph node cells, collected before transplant. These receptors came from a human donor who was the organ donor for an intestinal transplant.

This chain links TRBV5-1 with TRBJ2-3, with D possibly being TRBD2 (5 bases). Germline CDR1 reads SGHRS; CDR2 reads YFSETQ. Trimming took off 4 bases at V and 0 bases at J, with 15 bases between the two ends. This CDR3 is 16 amino acids long. CDR3 loop: CASSPAPGVSTDTQYF. The CDR3 region has the DNA TGCGCCAGCAGCCCGGCCCCCGGGGTCAGCACAGATACGCAGTATTTT. The variable domain in full, completed from reference TRBV5-1 and TRBJ2-3, reads KAGVTQTPRYLIKTRGQQVTLSCSPISGHRSVSWYQQTPGQGLQFLFEYFSETQRNKGNFPGRFSGRQFSNSRSEMNVSTLELGDSALYLCASSPAPGVSTDTQYFGPGTRLTVL.

This chain joins TRBV4-3 and TRBJ2-2; possibly TRBD1 for D (6 bases). This CDR3 has 16 residues. Germline lookup yields CDR1 LGHNA and CDR2 YSLEER. Trimming cost V 1 base and J 4 bases, with 13 bases left between them. CDR3 sequence reads: CASSQGVRTVTGELFF. The CDR3 DNA reads TGCGCCAGCAGCCAAGGGGTCAGGACAGTCACCGGGGAGCTGTTTTTT.

CDR3 in amino acids: CASSDPIRGFRNQPQHF. As DNA, the CDR3 is TGTGCCAGCAGCGATCCCATCCGAGGCTTTCGCAATCAGCCCCAGCATTTT. V and J are TRBV7-2 and TRBJ1-5; no clear D gene. The CDR3 runs 17 residues. CDR1 is SGHTA and CDR2 is FQGNSA in the germline V gene. V was pared by 5 bases and J by 2 bases, with 19 bases between.

DNA of the CDR3: TGTGCCAGCAGTGAACGCGCGGGGATGGCTAACTATGGCTACACCTTC. Translated: CASSERAGMANYGYTF. This rearrangement joins TRBV2 to TRBJ1-2; D is uncertain. Trimming stripped 2 bases from V and 0 bases from J, with 13 bases between. Germline lookup yields CDR1 SNHLY and CDR2 FYNNEI. There are 16 residues in the CDR3.

This chain links TRBV11-3 with TRBJ1-2, with D perhaps matching TRBD1 (6 bases). Germline CDR1 and CDR2: SGHNT and YENEEA. CDR3 length: 16 residues. V gave up 1 base and J gave up 0 bases, with 12 bases separating them. CDR3 in amino acids: CASSLGEGGANYGYTF. CDR3 nucleotide sequence: TGTGCCAGCAGCTTAGGGGAGGGGGGGGCTAACTATGGCTACACCTTC.

V is TRBV6-6 and J is TRBJ2-3; D is uncertain. The length of the CDR3 is 12 residues. The germline CDR1 and CDR2 sequences are MNHNY and SVGAGI (reference sequence). V gave up 4 bases and J gave up 6 bases, with 8 bases separating them. This CDR3 is CASSWSTDTQYF. CDR3 DNA sequence: TGTGCCAGCAGTTGGTCTACGGATACGCAGTATTTT.

The rearrangement joins TRBV28 to TRBJ2-5; D perhaps matches TRBD1 (6 bases). The germline V gene has CDR1 MDHEN and CDR2 SYDVKM. The CDR3 covers 14 residues. V lost 11 bases, J lost 4 bases, and 20 bases lay in between. The CDR3 coding sequence is TGTGCCGCCACGACAGGAACTAACGTAGAGACCCAGTACTTC. Translated: CAATTGTNVETQYF.

The chain uses TRBV27 and TRBJ2-1, with TRBD2 matching over 13 bases. In germline, CDR1 is MNHEY, CDR2 SMNVEV (reference sequence). The ends lost 8 bases at V and 8 bases at J; junction bases unmatched: 9. The CDR3 runs to 15 residues. The CDR3, as DNA: TGTGCCAGCTGGACCGGGACTAGCGGGGTGTATGAGCAGTTCTTC. Translation: CASWTGTSGVYEQFF.

This chain connects TRBV6-1 to TRBJ1-3; the D is unclear. Germline V gives CDR1 MNHNS, CDR2 SASEGT. Trimming stripped 2 bases from V and 0 bases from J, with 11 bases between. The CDR3 has 16 amino acids. The CDR3 reads CASSEIAGLSGNTIYF. The CDR3 region has the DNA TGTGCCAGCAGTGAAATCGCAGGCCTCTCTGGAAACACCATATATTTT.

V gene TRBV19 combines with J gene TRBJ2-1; D gene uncertain. The CDR3 is 13 amino acids. The germline gives CDR1 LNHDA, CDR2 SQIVND (reference sequence). V was trimmed by 5 bases and J by 7 bases, leaving 12 bases between them. CDR3 residues: CASSAGSLNEQFF. CDR3 nucleotides: TGTGCCAGTAGTGCCGGTTCATTGAATGAGCAGTTCTTC. The full variable domain, with the rest looked up from reference TRBV19 and TRBJ2-1, is DGGITQSPKYLFRKEGQNVTLSCEQNLNHDAMYWYRQDPGQGLRLIYYSQIVNDFQKGDIAEGYSVSREKKESFPLTVTSAQKNPTAFYLCASSAGSLNEQFFGPGTRLTVL.

The V and J genes are TRBV10-1 and TRBJ2-7; D remains ambiguous. This CDR3 is 13 amino acids long. Trimming took 0 bases from V and 6 from J, leaving 9 bases between them. Germline V lookup: CDR1 WNHNN, CDR2 SYGVQD (reference sequence). CDR3 DNA: TGCGCCAGCAGTGAGTCGAGCGTGGCCGAGCAGTACGTC. It yields the protein CASSESSVAEQYV.

The chain couples TRBV6-5 to TRBJ1-1; possibly TRBD1 for D (5 bases). CDR1 is MNHEY, CDR2 SVGAGI, per germline. V lost 6 bases to trimming and J lost 4 bases, with 12 bases between them. The CDR3 is 13 amino acids. The CDR3 region is CASRLGGVTEAFF. CDR3 in DNA: TGTGCCAGCAGACTGGGGGGAGTCACTGAAGCTTTCTTT.

The chain links TRBV4-1 to TRBJ2-1; 7 bases are shared with TRBD2. Trimming at V came to 3 bases and at J to 3 bases, leaving 5 bases not matched to a gene. CDR1 MGHRA and CDR2 YSYEKL come from the germline V gene. This CDR3 is built from 15 residues. The CDR3 DNA reads TGCGCCAGCAGCCACGGACTAGAGAACTACAATGAGCAGTTCTTC. This codes for CASSHGLENYNEQFF.

The chain uses TRBV9 and TRBJ2-5; no definite D call. The germline V and J ends were trimmed by 4 bases and 5 bases, with 9 bases remaining between them. This CDR3 is built from 12 residues. Germline values: CDR1 SGDLS, CDR2 YYNGEE. The CDR3 here is CASSKAGETQYF. CDR3 DNA: TGTGCCAGCAGCAAGGCAGGCGAGACCCAGTACTTC. Based on the CDR3 plus reference TRBV9 and TRBJ2-5, the full variable domain is DSGVTQTPKHLITATGQRVTLRCSPRSGDLSVYWYQQSLDQGLQFLIQYYNGEERAKGNILERFSAQQFPDLHSELNLSSLELGDSALYFCASSKAGETQYFGPGTRLLVL.

The DNA of the CDR3 is TGTGCCACCGCTCCGGGACAGGTCACAAATGAGCAGTTCTTC. Its translation: CATAPGQVTNEQFF. J is TRBJ2-1 and V is TRBV15; 8 bases map to TRBD1. The CDR3 contains 14 residues. Unmatched junction bases numbered 10, after V lost 8 bases and J lost 7 bases. The germline CDR1 and CDR2 sequences are LNHNV and YYDKDF (reference sequence).

V and J are TRBV7-9 and TRBJ1-1; unclear D gene. The CDR3 runs 12 residues. Between the trimmed V and J ends, which lost 4 bases and 6 bases, there was a span of 9 bases. The germline gives CDR1 SEHNR, CDR2 FQNEAQ (reference sequence). The CDR3 is CASSSEAPEAFF. The CDR3 DNA reads as TGTGCCAGCAGCTCTGAGGCCCCTGAAGCTTTCTTT.

V gene TRBV19 combines with J gene TRBJ1-2; 8 nucleotides align to TRBD1. The CDR3 consists of 13 residues. Germline loops: CDR1 LNHDA, CDR2 SQIVND (reference sequence). The junction had 4 bases not matched to a gene; V was cut back by 7 bases and J by 3 bases. CDR3 residues: CASTTTGDYGYTF. As DNA, the CDR3 is TGTGCCAGTACTACGACAGGGGACTATGGCTACACCTTC.

This chain connects TRBV5-5 to TRBJ2-1; D might be TRBD2 (6 bases). Germline CDR1 and CDR2: SGHKS and YYEKEE (reference sequence). The CDR3 extends over 11 amino acids. Trimming took 7 bases from V and 6 from J, leaving 8 bases between them. The CDR3, as DNA: TGTGCCAGCGGGGGGATCAATGAGCAGTTCTTC. Translated, it gives CASGGINEQFF.

Written as DNA, the CDR3 is TGCGCCAGCAGCTTGGGGGCCGACTCTGGAAACACCATATATTTT. Translating it yields CASSLGADSGNTIYF. The chain couples TRBV5-1 to TRBJ1-3; D gene unclear. This CDR3 is built from 15 residues. V was trimmed by 0 bases and J by 0 bases, leaving 7 bases between them. Germline V lookup: CDR1 SGHRS, CDR2 YFSETQ.

This clone was seen only a few times. The chain combines TRBV6-4 with TRBJ1-1; the D gene is possibly TRBD1 (6 bases). Germline-derived CDR1 and CDR2 are MRHNA and SNTAGT. V was shortened by 6 bases and J by 2 bases, with 10 bases between the two germline ends. The CDR3 consists of 13 residues. DNA of the CDR3: TGTGCCAGCAGAGAACAGGGAAACACTGAAGCTTTCTTT. Its protein product is CASREQGNTEAFF.

This sequence joins TRBV10-3 and TRBJ1-5; D possibly corresponds to TRBD1 (5 bases). Trimming took off 3 bases at V and 4 bases at J, with 10 bases between the two ends. Germline lookup yields CDR1 ENHRY and CDR2 SYGVKD. The CDR3 loop spans 14 amino acids. The CDR3 here is CAISERGRNQPQHF. CDR3 sequence (DNA): TGTGCCATCAGTGAAAGGGGCCGGAATCAGCCCCAGCATTTT.